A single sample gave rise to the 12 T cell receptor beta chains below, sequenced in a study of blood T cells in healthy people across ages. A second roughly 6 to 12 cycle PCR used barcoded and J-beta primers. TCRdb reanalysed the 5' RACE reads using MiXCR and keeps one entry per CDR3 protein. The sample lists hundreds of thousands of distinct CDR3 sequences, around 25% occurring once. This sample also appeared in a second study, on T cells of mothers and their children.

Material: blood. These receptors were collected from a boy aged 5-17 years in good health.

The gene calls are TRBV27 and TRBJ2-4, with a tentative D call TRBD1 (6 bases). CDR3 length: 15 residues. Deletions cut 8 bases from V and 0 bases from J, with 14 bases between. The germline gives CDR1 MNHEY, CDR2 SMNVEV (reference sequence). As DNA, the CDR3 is TGTGCCAGCGGCGGACAGACTCTAGCCAAAAACATTCAGTACTTC. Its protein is CASGGQTLAKNIQYF.

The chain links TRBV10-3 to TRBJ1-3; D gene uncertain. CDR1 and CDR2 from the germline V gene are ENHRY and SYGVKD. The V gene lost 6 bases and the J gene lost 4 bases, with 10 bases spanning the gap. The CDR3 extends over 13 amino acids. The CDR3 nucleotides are TGTGCCATCAGCCTAGGGATGGGAAACACCATATATTTT. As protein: CAISLGMGNTIYF.

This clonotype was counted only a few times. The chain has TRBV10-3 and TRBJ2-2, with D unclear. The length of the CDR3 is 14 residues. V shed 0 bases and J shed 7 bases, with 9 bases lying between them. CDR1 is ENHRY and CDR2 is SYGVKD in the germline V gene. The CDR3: CAISESPLVGELFF. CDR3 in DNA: TGTGCCATCAGTGAGTCTCCGCTAGTCGGGGAGCTGTTTTTT.

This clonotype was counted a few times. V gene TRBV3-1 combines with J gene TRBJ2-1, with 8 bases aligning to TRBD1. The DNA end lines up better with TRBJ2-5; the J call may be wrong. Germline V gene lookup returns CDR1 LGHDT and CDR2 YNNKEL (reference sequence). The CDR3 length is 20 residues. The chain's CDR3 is CASSPDRGPLPQRVKETQYF. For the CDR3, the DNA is TGTGCCAGCAGTCCAGACAGGGGCCCTTTACCCCAAAGAGTAAAAGAGACCCAGTACTTC.

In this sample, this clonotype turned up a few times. CDR3 nucleotide sequence: TGCAGCGGCAGATTAGGCGAGACCCAGTACTTC. Translated: CSGRLGETQYF. This sequence joins TRBV29-1 and TRBJ2-5; D unresolved. The length of the CDR3 is 11 residues. Germline CDR1 and CDR2: SQVTM and ANQGSEA. V dropped 7 bases and J dropped 5 bases, with 11 bases sitting between them.

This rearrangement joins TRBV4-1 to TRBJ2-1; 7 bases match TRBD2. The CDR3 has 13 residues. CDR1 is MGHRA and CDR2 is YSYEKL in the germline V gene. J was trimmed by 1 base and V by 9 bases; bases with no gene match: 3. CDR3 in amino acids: CASQAGSYNEQFF. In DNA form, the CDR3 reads TGCGCCAGTCAAGCGGGGTCCTACAATGAGCAGTTCTTC.

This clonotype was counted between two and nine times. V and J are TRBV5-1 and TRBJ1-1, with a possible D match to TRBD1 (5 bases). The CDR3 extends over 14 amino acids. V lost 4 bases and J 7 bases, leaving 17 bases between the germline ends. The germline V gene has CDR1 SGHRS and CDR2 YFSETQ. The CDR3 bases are TGCGCCAGCAGCCCGGTGGGGGGTGACAATGAAGCTTTCTTT. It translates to CASSPVGGDNEAFF.

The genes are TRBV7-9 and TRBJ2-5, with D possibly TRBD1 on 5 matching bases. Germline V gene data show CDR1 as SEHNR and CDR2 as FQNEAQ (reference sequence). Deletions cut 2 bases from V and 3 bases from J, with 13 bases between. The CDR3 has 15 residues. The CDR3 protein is CASSLTSVGEETQYF. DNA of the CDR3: TGTGCCAGCAGCTTAACCAGTGTAGGGGAAGAGACCCAGTACTTC.

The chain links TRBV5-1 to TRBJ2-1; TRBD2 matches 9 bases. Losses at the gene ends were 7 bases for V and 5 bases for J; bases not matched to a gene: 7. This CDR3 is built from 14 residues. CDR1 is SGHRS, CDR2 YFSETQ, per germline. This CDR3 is CASGVAGAHNEQFF. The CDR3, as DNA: TGCGCCAGCGGGGTAGCGGGGGCCCACAATGAGCAGTTCTTC.

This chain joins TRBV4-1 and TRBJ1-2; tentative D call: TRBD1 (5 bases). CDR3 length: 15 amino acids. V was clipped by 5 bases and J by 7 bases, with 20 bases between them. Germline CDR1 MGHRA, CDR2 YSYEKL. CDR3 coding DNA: TGCGCCAGCAGCAGTCCCGGTAGGGGCAGAGGTGGCTACACCTTC. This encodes CASSSPGRGRGGYTF.

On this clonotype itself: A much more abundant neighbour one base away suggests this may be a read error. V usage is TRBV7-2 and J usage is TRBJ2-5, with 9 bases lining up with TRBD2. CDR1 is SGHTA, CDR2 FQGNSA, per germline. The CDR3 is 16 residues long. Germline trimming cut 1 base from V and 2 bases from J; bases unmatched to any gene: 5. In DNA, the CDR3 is TGTGCCAGCAGCTTAGACGGCGGGGGGGTTCAAGAGACCCAGTACTTC. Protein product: CASSLDGGGVQETQYF. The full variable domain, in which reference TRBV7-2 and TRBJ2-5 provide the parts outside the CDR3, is GAGVSQSPSNKVTEKGKDVELRCDPISGHTALYWYRQSLGQGLEFLIYFQGNSAPDKSGLPSDRFSAERTGGSVSTLTIQRTQQEDSAVYLCASSLDGGGVQETQYFGPGTRLLVL.

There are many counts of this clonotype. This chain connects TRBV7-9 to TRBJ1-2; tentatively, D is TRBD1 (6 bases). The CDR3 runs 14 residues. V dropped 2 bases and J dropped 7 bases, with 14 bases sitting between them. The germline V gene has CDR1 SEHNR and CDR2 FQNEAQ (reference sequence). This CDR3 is CASSLSGGGGGYTF. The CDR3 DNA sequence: TGTGCCAGCAGCTTATCCGGGGGCGGGGGTGGCTACACCTTC.